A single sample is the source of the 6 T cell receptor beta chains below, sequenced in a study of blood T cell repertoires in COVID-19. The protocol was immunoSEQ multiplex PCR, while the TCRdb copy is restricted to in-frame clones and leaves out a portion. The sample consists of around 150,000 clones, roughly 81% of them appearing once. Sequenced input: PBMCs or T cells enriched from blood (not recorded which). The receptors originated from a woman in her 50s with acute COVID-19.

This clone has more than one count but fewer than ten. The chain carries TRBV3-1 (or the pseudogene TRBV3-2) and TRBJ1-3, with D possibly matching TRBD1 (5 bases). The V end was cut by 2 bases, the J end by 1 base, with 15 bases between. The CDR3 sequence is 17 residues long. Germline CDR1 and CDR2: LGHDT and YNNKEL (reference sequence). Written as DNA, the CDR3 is TGTGCCAGCAGCCAACGCGGGGCAGGGAGTTCTGGAAACACCATATATTTT. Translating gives CASSQRGAGSSGNTIYF.

CDR3 nucleotides: TGTGCCAGCAGCTTAGACCAGGGGAAAAGGGGCTACACCTTC. Protein: CASSLDQGKRGYTF. The chain recombines TRBV7-9 with TRBJ1-2, with D perhaps matching TRBD1 (6 bases). This CDR3 has 14 amino acids. V lost 1 base and J lost 8, with 14 bases in between. Germline V gene lookup returns CDR1 SEHNR and CDR2 FQNEAQ (reference sequence).

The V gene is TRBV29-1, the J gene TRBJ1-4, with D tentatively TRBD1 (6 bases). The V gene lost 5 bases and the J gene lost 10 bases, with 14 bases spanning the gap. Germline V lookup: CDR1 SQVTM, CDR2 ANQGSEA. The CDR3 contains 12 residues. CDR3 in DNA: TGCAGCGTTCGACAGGATGACGGAAAACTGTTTTTT. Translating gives CSVRQDDGKLFF.

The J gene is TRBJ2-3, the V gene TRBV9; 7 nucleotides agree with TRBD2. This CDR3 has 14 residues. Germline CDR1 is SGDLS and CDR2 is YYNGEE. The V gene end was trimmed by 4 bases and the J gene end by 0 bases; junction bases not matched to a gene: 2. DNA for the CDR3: TGTGCCAGCAGCCCGACTAGCAGCACAGATACGCAGTATTTT. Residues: CASSPTSSTDTQYF.

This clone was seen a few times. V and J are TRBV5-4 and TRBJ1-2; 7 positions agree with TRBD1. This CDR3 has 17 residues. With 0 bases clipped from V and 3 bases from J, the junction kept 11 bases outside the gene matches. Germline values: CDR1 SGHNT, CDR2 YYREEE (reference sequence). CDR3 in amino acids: CASSLEGAELSDYGYTF. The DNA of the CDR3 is TGTGCCAGCAGCTTGGAGGGGGCGGAACTCAGTGACTATGGCTACACCTTC.

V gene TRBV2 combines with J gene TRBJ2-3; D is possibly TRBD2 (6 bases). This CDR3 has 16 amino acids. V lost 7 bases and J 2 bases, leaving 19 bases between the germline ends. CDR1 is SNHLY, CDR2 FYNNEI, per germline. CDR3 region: CASTLGGSGDTDTQYF. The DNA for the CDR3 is TGTGCCAGCACCCTGGGGGGTAGCGGAGACACAGATACGCAGTATTTT.